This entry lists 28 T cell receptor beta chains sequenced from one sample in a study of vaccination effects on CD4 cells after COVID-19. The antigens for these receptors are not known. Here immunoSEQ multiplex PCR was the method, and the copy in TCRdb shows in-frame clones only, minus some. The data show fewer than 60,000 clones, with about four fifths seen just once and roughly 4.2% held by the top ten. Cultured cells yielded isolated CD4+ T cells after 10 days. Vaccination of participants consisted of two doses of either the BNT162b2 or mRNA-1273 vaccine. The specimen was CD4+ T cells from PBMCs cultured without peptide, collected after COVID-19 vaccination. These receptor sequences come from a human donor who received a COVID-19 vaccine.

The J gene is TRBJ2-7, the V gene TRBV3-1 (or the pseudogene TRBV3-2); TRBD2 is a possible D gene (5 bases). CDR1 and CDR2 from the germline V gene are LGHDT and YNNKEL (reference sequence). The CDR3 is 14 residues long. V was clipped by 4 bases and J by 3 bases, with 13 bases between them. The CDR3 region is CASSLRSSVYEQYF. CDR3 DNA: TGTGCCAGCAGCCTCAGGAGTAGCGTCTACGAGCAGTACTTC.

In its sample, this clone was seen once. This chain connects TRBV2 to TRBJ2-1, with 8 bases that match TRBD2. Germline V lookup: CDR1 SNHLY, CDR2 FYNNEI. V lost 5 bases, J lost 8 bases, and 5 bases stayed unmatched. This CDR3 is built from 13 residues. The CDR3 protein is CASSILAEDEQFF. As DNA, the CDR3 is TGTGCCAGCAGTATACTAGCGGAAGATGAGCAGTTCTTC.

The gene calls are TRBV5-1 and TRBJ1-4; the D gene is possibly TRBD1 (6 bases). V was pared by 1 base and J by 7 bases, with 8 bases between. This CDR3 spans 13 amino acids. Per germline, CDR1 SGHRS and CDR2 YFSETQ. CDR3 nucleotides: TGCGCCAGCAGCTTGACAGGGCTTGAAAAACTGTTTTTT. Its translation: CASSLTGLEKLFF.

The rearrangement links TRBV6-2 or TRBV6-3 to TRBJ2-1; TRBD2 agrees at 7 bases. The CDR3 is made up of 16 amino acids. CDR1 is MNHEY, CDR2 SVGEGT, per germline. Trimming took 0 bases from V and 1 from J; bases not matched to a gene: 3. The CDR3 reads CASSYSGAGSYNEQFF. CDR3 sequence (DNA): TGTGCCAGCAGTTACTCGGGAGCGGGATCCTACAATGAGCAGTTCTTC.

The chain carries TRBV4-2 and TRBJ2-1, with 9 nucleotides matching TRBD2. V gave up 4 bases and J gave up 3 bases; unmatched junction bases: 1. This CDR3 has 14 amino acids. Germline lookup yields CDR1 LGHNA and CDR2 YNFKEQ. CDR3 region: CASSPSGNYNEQFF. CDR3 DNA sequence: TGTGCCAGCAGCCCTAGCGGGAACTACAATGAGCAGTTCTTC.

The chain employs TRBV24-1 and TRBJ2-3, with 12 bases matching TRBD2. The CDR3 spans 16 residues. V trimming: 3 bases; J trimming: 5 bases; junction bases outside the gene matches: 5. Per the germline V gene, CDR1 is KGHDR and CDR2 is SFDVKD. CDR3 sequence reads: CATSDALAGGLDTQYF. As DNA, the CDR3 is TGTGCCACCAGTGATGCTCTAGCGGGGGGGCTAGATACGCAGTATTTT.

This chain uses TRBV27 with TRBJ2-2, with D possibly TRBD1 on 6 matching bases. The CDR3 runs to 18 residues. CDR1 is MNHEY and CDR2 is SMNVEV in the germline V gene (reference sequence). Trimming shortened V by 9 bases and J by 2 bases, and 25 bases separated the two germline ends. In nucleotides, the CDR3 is TGTGCCAGGACCGGGACACCCGACCTCCGATTAAACACCGGGGAGCTGTTTTTT. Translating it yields CARTGTPDLRLNTGELFF.

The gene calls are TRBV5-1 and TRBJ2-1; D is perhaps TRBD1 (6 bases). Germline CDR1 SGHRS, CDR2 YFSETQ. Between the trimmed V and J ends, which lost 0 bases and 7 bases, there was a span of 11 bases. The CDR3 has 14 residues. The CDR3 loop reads CASSLGGRGNEQFF. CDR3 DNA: TGCGCCAGCAGCTTGGGCGGAAGGGGGAATGAGCAGTTCTTC.

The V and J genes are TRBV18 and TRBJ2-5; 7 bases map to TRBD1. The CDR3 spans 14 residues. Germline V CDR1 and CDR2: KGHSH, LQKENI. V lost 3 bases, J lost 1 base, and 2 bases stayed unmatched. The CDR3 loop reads CASSPQGVQETQYF. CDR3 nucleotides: TGTGCCAGCTCACCCCAGGGGGTCCAAGAGACCCAGTACTTC.

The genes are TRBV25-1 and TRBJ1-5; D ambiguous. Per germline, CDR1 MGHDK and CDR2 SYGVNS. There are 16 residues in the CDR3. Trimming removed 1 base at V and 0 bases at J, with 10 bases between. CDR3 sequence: CASSESGYDSNQPQHF. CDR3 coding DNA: TGTGCCAGCAGTGAATCCGGGTATGATAGCAATCAGCCCCAGCATTTT.

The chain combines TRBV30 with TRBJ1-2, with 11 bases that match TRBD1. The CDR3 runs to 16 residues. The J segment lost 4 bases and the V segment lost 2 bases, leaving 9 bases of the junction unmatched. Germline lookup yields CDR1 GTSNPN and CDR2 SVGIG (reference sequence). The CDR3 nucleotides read TGTGCCTGGAGTTCAGGACAGGGGGCTTTCGGCTATGGCTACACCTTC. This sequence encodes CAWSSGQGAFGYGYTF. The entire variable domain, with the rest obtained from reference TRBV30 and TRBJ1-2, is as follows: SQTIHQWPATLVQPVGSPLSLECTVEGTSNPNLYWYRQAAGRGLQLLFYSVGIGQISSEVPQNLSASRPQDRQFILSSKKLLLSDSGFYLCAWSSGQGAFGYGYTFGSGTRLTVV.

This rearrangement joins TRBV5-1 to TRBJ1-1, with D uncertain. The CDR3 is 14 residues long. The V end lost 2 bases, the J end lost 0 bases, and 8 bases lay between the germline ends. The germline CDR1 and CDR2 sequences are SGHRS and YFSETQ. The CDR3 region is CASSFNDLNTEAFF. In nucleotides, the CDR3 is TGCGCCAGCAGCTTTAACGATCTGAACACTGAAGCTTTCTTT.

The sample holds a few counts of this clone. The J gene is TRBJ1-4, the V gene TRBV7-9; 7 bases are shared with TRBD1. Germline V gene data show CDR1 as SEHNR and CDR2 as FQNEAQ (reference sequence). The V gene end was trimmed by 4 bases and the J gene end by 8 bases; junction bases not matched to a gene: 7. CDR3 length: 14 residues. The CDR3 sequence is CASSSGGSREKLFF. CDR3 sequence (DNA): TGTGCCAGCAGCTCAGGGGGTTCTAGAGAAAAACTGTTTTTT.

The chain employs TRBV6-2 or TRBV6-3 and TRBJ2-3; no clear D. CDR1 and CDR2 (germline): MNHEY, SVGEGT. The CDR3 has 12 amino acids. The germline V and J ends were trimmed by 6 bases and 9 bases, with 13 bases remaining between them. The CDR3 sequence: CASSSIKDTQYF. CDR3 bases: TGTGCCAGCAGCTCAATAAAGGACACGCAGTATTTT.

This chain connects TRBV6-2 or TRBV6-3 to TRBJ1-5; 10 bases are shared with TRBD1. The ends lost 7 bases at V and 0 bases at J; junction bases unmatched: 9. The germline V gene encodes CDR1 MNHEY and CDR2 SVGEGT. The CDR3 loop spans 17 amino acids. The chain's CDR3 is CASTPGGQGYSNQPQHF. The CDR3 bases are TGTGCCAGCACCCCCGGGGGACAGGGGTATAGCAATCAGCCCCAGCATTTT.

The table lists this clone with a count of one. DNA of the CDR3: TGTGCCAGCAGTAATACAGGGGCTCGAGAGCCCCAGCATTTT. Encoded protein: CASSNTGAREPQHF. The rearrangement joins TRBV25-1 to TRBJ1-5; 7 positions match TRBD1. CDR1 is MGHDK, CDR2 SYGVNS, per germline. J was trimmed by 8 bases and V by 5 bases; bases with no gene match: 9. The CDR3 extends over 14 amino acids.

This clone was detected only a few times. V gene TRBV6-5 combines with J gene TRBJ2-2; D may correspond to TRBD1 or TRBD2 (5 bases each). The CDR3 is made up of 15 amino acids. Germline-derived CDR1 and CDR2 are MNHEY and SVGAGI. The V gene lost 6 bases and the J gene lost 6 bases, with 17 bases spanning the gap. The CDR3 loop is CASSYRSGTAGELFF. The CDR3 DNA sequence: TGTGCCAGCAGCTACCGGTCCGGGACGGCCGGGGAGCTGTTTTTT.

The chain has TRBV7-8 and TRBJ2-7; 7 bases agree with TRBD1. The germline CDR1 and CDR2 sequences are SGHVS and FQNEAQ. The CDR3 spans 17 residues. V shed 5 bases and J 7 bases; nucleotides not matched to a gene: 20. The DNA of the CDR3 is TGTGCCAGCAGCCTCCTACGTCCGGGGCAGGGGGTGATGGAGCAGTACTTC. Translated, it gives CASSLLRPGQGVMEQYF.

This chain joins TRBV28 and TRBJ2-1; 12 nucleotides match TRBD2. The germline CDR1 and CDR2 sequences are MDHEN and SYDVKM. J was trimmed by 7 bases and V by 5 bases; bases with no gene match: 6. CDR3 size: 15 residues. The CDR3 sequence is CASSPGGLAGNEQFF. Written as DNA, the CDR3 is TGTGCCAGCAGTCCTGGAGGACTAGCGGGGAATGAGCAGTTCTTC.

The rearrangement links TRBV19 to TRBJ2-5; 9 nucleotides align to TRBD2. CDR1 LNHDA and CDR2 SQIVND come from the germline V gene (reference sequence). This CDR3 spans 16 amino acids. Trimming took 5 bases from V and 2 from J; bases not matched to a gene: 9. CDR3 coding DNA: TGTGCCAGTAGTCCAATAGCGGGAGTTGGGCAAGAGACCCAGTACTTC. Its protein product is CASSPIAGVGQETQYF.

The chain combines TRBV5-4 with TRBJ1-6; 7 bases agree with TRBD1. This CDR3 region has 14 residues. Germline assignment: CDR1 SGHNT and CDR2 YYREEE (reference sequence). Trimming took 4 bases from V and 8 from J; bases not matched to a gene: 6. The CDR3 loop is CASSTQGSDSPLHF. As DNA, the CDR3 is TGTGCCAGCAGCACACAGGGGTCTGATTCACCCCTCCACTTT. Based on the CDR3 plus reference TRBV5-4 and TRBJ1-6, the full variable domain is ETGVTQSPTHLIKTRGQQVTLRCSSQSGHNTVSWYQQALGQGPQFIFQYYREEENGRGNFPPRFSGLQFPNYSSELNVNALELDDSALYLCASSTQGSDSPLHFGNGTRLTVT.

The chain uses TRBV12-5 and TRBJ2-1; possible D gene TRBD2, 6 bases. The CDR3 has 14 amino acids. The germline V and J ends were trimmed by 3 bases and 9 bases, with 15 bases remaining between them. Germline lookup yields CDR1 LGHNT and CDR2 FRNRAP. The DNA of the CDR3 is TGTGCTAGTGGTTTCGGGGTGGCGGGGCTTGAGCAGTTCTTC. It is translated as CASGFGVAGLEQFF.

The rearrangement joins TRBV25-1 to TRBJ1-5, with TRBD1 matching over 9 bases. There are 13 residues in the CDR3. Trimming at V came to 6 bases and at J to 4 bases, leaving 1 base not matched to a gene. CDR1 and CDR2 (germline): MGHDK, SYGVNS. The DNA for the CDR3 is TGTGCCAGCAGAGGACAGGGGAATCAGCCCCAGCATTTT. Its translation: CASRGQGNQPQHF.

The CDR3 DNA follows: TGTGCCAGCTCCATTTGGCGGGAGGGCTACAATGAGCAGTTCTTC. Residues: CASSIWREGYNEQFF. This chain uses TRBV28 with TRBJ2-1, with 9 nucleotides matching TRBD2. J gave up 3 bases and V 8 bases, and 8 bases lay outside the gene matches. Germline CDR1 reads MDHEN; CDR2 reads SYDVKM. This CDR3 spans 15 amino acids. Filled out from reference TRBV28 and TRBJ2-1, the complete variable domain reads DVKVTQSSRYLVKRTGEKVFLECVQDMDHENMFWYRQDPGLGLRLIYFSYDVKMKEKGDIPEGYSVSREKKERFSLILESASTNQTSMYLCASSIWREGYNEQFFGPGTRLTVL.

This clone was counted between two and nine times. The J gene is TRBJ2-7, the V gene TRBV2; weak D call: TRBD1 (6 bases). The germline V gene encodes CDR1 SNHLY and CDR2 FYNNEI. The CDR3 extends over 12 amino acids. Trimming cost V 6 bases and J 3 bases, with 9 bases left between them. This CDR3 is CASSKTGYEQYF. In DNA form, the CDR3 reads TGTGCCAGCAGCAAGACAGGCTACGAGCAGTACTTC.

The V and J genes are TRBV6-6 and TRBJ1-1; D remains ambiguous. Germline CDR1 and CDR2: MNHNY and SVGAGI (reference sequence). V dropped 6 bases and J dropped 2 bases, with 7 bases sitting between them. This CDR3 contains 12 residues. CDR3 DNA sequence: TGTGCCAGCAGGGGGATAAACACTGAAGCTTTCTTT. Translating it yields CASRGINTEAFF.

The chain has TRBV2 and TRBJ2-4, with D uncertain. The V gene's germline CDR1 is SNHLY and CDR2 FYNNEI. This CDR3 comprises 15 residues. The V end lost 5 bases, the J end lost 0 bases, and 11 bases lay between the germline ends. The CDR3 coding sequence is TGTGCCAGCAGTCCCCGCGGCCCAGCCAAAAACATTCAGTACTTC. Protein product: CASSPRGPAKNIQYF.

For the CDR3, the DNA is TGTGCCTGGGGAAGCTCGAAGCGGGGCGAGCAGTACTTC. As protein: CAWGSSKRGEQYF. This rearrangement joins TRBV30 to TRBJ2-7; the match to TRBD2 covers 7 bases. From germline, CDR1 is GTSNPN and CDR2 SVGIG (reference sequence). V lost 5 bases, J lost 6 bases, and 10 bases stayed unmatched. There are 13 residues in the CDR3.